The clone carrying this T cell receptor beta chain was counted once. In the source study's methods: Estimated nucleated cell counts came from reference gene primer amplification. The data were produced by immunoSEQ multiplex PCR, yet TCRdb's version contains in-frame clones alone and is incomplete. For V, J and clone size, that table is used; D and trimming come from the DNA. This table has approximately 260,000 clones, 70% to 90% appearing once. Germline V gene lookup returns CDR1 SEHNR and CDR2 FQNEAQ (reference sequence). CDR3 length: 14 amino acids. After removal of 5 bases from V and 4 bases from J, the junction contained 4 bases not matched to a gene. This record comes from a study of blood T cell repertoires in COVID-19. The overall study: Sources were T cells, B-cell-depleted T cells, or PBMCs; the material itself was cDNA or gDNA.

This clonotype originated in a woman between 65 and 79 years old with acute or convalescent COVID-19. This chain joins TRBV7-9 and TRBJ2-3; TRBD1 matches at 9 bases. Sample: peripheral blood. The CDR3 sequence is CASSITGGADTQYF. DNA for the CDR3: TGTGCCAGCAGCATTACAGGGGGCGCAGATACGCAGTATTTT.